The 10 T cell receptor beta chains in this list originate from one sample, sequenced in a study of shared clonotypes between healthy human individuals (dated by TCRdb to 2018 to 2020). Library generation was performed with the immunoSEQ multiplex PCR assay. The table was pulled from immuneACCESS by TCRdb, which kept in-frame rearrangements only. Such tables lose some clones; where checked, under half of the loss comes from unresolved V genes, and the rest has no known cause. The sample table contains about 2.4 million clones; only one count was recorded for around nine tenths of them. The leading ten clones occupy 0.14% of the sample. Sequencing was done on a sample of naive CD4+ T cells sorted from blood. The sample's cell subset or site label is to be understood as: CD45RA+ positively selected. The source is a young man in good health.

This clone was counted only a few times. Other DNA sequences in this sample translate to the same CDR3. The J gene is TRBJ1-2, the V gene TRBV5-1; 8 bases are a match to TRBD1. V lost 4 bases to trimming and J lost 2 bases; unmatched junction nucleotides: 4. The germline V gene encodes CDR1 SGHRS and CDR2 YFSETQ. This CDR3 has 14 residues. This CDR3 reads CASSTGQGNYGYTF. The CDR3 coding sequence is TGCGCCAGCAGCACTGGACAGGGAAACTATGGCTACACCTTC. The whole variable domain, filled in from reference TRBV5-1 and TRBJ1-2, reads KAGVTQTPRYLIKTRGQQVTLSCSPISGHRSVSWYQQTPGQGLQFLFEYFSETQRNKGNFPGRFSGRQFSNSRSEMNVSTLELGDSALYLCASSTGQGNYGYTFGSGTRLTVV.

For this clone: Other DNA sequences in this specimen translate into the identical CDR3. The chain employs TRBV30 and TRBJ1-4; D is undetermined. CDR1 is GTSNPN and CDR2 is SVGIG in the germline V gene (reference sequence). This CDR3 has 11 amino acids. V lost 0 bases to trimming and J lost 8 bases, with 4 bases between them. As DNA, the CDR3 is TGTGCCTGGAGTGTACGAGAAAAACTGTTTTTT. It specifies CAWSVREKLFF.

This clone occurred once. The same CDR3 can be traced to other DNA sequences in this sample. The V call is TRBV11-2, the J call TRBJ2-7, with TRBD2 identical over 11 bases. With 3 bases clipped from V and 0 bases from J, the junction kept 1 base outside the gene matches. The CDR3 has 15 amino acids. The germline gives CDR1 SGHAT, CDR2 FQNNGV. The CDR3 DNA follows: TGTGCCAGCAGCTTTACTAGCGGGGGCTCCTACGAGCAGTACTTC. Its translation is CASSFTSGGSYEQYF.

J is TRBJ2-5 and V is TRBV4-1; 7 positions match TRBD2. V was clipped by 4 bases and J by 7 bases; unmatched bases: 3. CDR1 is MGHRA and CDR2 is YSYEKL in the germline V gene. The CDR3 totals 12 residues. The CDR3 bases are TGCGCCAGCAGCCGCCCGGGAGGGACCCAGTACTTC. This translates into CASSRPGGTQYF.

The chain joins TRBV21-1 to TRBJ2-1; TRBD1 was called by the table and not checked on the DNA. TRBV21-1 is annotated as a pseudogene. The CDR3 spans 15 residues. The CDR3: CASNPGWGFCNEQFF. DNA for the CDR3: TGTGCCAGCAACCCCGGGTGGGGCTTTTGCAATGAGCAGTTCTTC.

The chain recombines TRBV28 with TRBJ2-4, with TRBD2 identical over 12 bases. This CDR3 region has 15 residues. CDR1 and CDR2 (germline): MDHEN, SYDVKM. V was clipped by 1 base and J by 8 bases; unmatched bases: 3. CDR3 amino acids: CASSLSSGGAYIQYF. The CDR3 DNA is TGTGCCAGCAGTTTATCTAGCGGGGGGGCGTACATTCAGTACTTC.

The chain couples TRBV28 to TRBJ2-3; 7 bases are a match to TRBD2. Trimming cost V 6 bases and J 4 bases; bases outside gene matches: 10. Germline V gives CDR1 MDHEN, CDR2 SYDVKM. This CDR3 comprises 15 residues. The CDR3 DNA sequence: TGTGCCAGCAGGAAGGGACTACTACCTTCAGATACGCAGTATTTT. Its translation: CASRKGLLPSDTQYF.

The chain links TRBV29-1 to TRBJ1-2, with 7 bases fitting TRBD1. The CDR3 is 13 residues long. Per the germline V gene, CDR1 is SQVTM and CDR2 is ANQGSEA. With V trimmed by 6 bases and J by 4 bases, 8 bases remained unmatched. In DNA form, the CDR3 reads TGCAGCGTGCAGACAGGGCTTACCTATGGCTACACCTTC. This translates into CSVQTGLTYGYTF.

V and J are TRBV29-1 and TRBJ2-7; a weak D match, TRBD2 (6 bases). The germline gives CDR1 SQVTM, CDR2 ANQGSEA. This CDR3 is 10 amino acids long. Trimming removed 7 bases at V and 6 bases at J, with 10 bases between. CDR3 nucleotides: TGCAGCGCCCGAGCGGGCGAGCAGTACTTC. Residues: CSARAGEQYF.

V gene TRBV9 combines with J gene TRBJ1-2; tentative D call: TRBD1 (5 bases). V was trimmed by 4 bases and J by 4 bases, leaving 17 bases between them. This CDR3 region has 15 residues. Germline loops: CDR1 SGDLS, CDR2 YYNGEE. CDR3 nucleotides: TGTGCCAGCAGCCCCTCCGGGGGGTACAGCTATGGCTACACCTTC. It yields the protein CASSPSGGYSYGYTF.